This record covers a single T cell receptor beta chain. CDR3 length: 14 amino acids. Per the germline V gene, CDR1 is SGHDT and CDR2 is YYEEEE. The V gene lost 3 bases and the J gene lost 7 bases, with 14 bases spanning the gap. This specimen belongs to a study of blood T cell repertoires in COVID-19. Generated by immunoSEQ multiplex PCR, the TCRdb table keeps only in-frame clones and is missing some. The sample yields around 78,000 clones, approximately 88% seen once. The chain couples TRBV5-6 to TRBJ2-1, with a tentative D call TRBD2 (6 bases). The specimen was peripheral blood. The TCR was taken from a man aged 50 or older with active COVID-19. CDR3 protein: CASSSDPEGNEQFF. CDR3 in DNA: TGTGCCAGCAGCTCGGACCCGGAGGGGAATGAGCAGTTCTTC. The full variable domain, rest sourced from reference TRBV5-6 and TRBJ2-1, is DAGVTQSPTHLIKTRGQQVTLRCSPKSGHDTVSWYQQALGQGPQFIFQYYEEEERQRGNFPDRFSGHQFPNYSSELNVNALLLGDSALYLCASSSDPEGNEQFFGPGTRLTVL.